The 24 T cell receptor beta chains below were found in one sample sequenced in a study of T cell repertoires in cytomegalovirus infection. TCRdb re-called the reads with MiXCR, one entry per CDR3 protein. This sample has 250,000 to 300,000 distinct CDR3 sequences; 8% to 9.5% occur once, and the top ten carry more than 12%. The sequenced sample consisted of PBMCs. Source of these receptors: a human donor in good health (CMV status not recorded). Some clones in this sample may be carry-over from other donors' samples.

This clonotype came up many times. The genes are TRBV7-2 and TRBJ1-3; TRBD1 aligns across 10 bases. The trim removed 4 bases at V and 4 bases at J, leaving 4 bases unmatched. The germline V gene encodes CDR1 SGHTA and CDR2 FQGNSA. This CDR3 comprises 15 residues. In DNA, the CDR3 is TGTGCCAGCAGCTCCCGGACAGGGGGGGGAAACACCATATATTTT. Protein product: CASSSRTGGGNTIYF.

This clonotype was detected many times. The chain has TRBV6-1 and TRBJ2-7; 8 positions match TRBD1. The CDR3 runs 16 residues. V was pared by 2 bases and J by 7 bases, with 13 bases of the junction left unmatched. Germline V gene data show CDR1 as MNHNS and CDR2 as SASEGT. The CDR3 nucleotides read TGTGCCAGCAGTGAACCCCGGGACAGGTCCAGGGGAGAGCAGTACTTC. Translating it yields CASSEPRDRSRGEQYF.

This clonotype has more than one count but fewer than ten. The chain has TRBV2 and TRBJ1-1, with 10 bases matching TRBD1. Germline V lookup: CDR1 SNHLY, CDR2 FYNNEI. With 6 bases clipped from V and 5 bases from J, the junction kept 12 bases outside the gene matches. CDR3 length: 16 residues. The CDR3 loop reads CASSSSLDRGQTEAFF. DNA of the CDR3: TGTGCCAGCAGCTCTTCCCTAGACAGGGGGCAAACTGAAGCTTTCTTT.

This clonotype was recorded at least ten times. The rearrangement links TRBV7-2 to TRBJ2-5; 8 nucleotides agree with TRBD1. CDR1 and CDR2 from the germline V gene are SGHTA and FQGNSA. The CDR3 runs to 16 residues. Trimming took 3 bases from V and 4 from J; bases not matched to a gene: 10. The CDR3 reads CASSFPPRTGLETQYF. As DNA, the CDR3 is TGTGCCAGCAGCTTCCCCCCGAGGACAGGGCTAGAGACCCAGTACTTC.

In this sample, this clonotype turned up a few times. This rearrangement joins TRBV7-2 to TRBJ2-7; a weak D match, TRBD1 (6 bases). The CDR3 runs to 15 residues. V shed 5 bases and J shed 2 bases, with 16 bases lying between them. Germline CDR1 and CDR2: SGHTA and FQGNSA. The CDR3 nucleotides read TGTGCCAGCAGCCATACCGGCAGGGGCCCCTACGAGCAGTACTTC. Translating gives CASSHTGRGPYEQYF.

This clonotype was counted ten times or more. The V and J genes are TRBV11-2 and TRBJ1-6, with TRBD1 matching over 7 bases. Germline V gene data show CDR1 as SGHAT and CDR2 as FQNNGV. Trimming took 5 bases from V and 11 from J; bases not matched to a gene: 12. CDR3 length: 15 amino acids. The DNA for the CDR3 is TGTGCCAGCAGCAAGCGGGACAGTCAGAGTGCACCCCTCCACTTT. It is translated as CASSKRDSQSAPLHF. The full variable domain, rest sourced from reference TRBV11-2 and TRBJ1-6, is EAGVAQSPRYKIIEKRQSVAFWCNPISGHATLYWYQQILGQGPKLLIQFQNNGVVDDSQLPKDRFSAERLKGVDSTLKIQPAKLEDSAVYLCASSKRDSQSAPLHFGNGTRLTVT.

This clonotype was seen repeatedly, ten times or more. The chain joins TRBV7-2 to TRBJ1-1, with 12 positions matching TRBD1. Trimming at V came to 0 bases and at J to 1 base, leaving 18 bases not matched to a gene. The CDR3 totals 22 residues. Germline lookup yields CDR1 SGHTA and CDR2 FQGNSA. The CDR3 loop reads CASSLALGFVPGQGAGNTEAFF. The CDR3 nucleotides are TGTGCCAGCAGCTTAGCGTTGGGTTTTGTCCCGGGACAGGGGGCGGGGAACACTGAAGCTTTCTTT.

The J gene is TRBJ2-2, the V gene TRBV19, with unresolved D. Germline CDR1 is LNHDA and CDR2 is SQIVND (reference sequence). Trimming removed 5 bases from V and 3 bases from J, with 4 bases in between. This CDR3 region has 12 residues. This CDR3 reads CASSFHTGELFF. The CDR3 DNA reads TGTGCCAGTAGTTTTCACACCGGGGAGCTGTTTTTT.

The sample holds many counts of this clonotype. The chain couples TRBV3-1 to TRBJ2-1; 10 bases are shared with TRBD1. V shed 3 bases and J 6 bases; nucleotides not matched to a gene: 5. CDR1 LGHDT and CDR2 YNNKEL come from the germline V gene (reference sequence). This CDR3 spans 15 amino acids. As DNA, the CDR3 is TGTGCCAGCAGCCAGAGACAGGGGGCTTTCAATGAGCAGTTCTTC. It encodes CASSQRQGAFNEQFF.

This clonotype was recorded at least ten times. The rearrangement joins TRBV27 to TRBJ1-1, with D unclear. Germline V gives CDR1 MNHEY, CDR2 SMNVEV (reference sequence). The V gene lost 4 bases and the J gene lost 5 bases, with 5 bases spanning the gap. CDR3 size: 11 residues. The CDR3 coding sequence is TGTGCCAGCAGTTCCGCAACTGAAGCTTTCTTT. It is translated as CASSSATEAFF.

In this sample, this clonotype turned up a few times. The V and J genes are TRBV7-2 and TRBJ2-2; possibly TRBD1 or TRBD2 for D (5 bases each). Trimming shortened V by 6 bases and J by 4 bases, and 15 bases separated the two germline ends. This CDR3 comprises 15 residues. CDR1 is SGHTA, CDR2 FQGNSA, per germline. The CDR3, as DNA: TGTGCCAGCAGATCCGAACCAGGGACCACCGGGGAGCTGTTTTTT. Translating it yields CASRSEPGTTGELFF.

This clonotype was picked up many times. V and J are TRBV7-8 and TRBJ2-3, with 9 nucleotides matching TRBD2. In germline, CDR1 is SGHVS, CDR2 FQNEAQ. The CDR3 has 17 amino acids. V gave up 5 bases and J gave up 2 bases; unmatched junction bases: 11. In nucleotides, the CDR3 is TGTGCCAGCAGCACGCCCCCGGGACTAGCCAACACAGATACGCAGTATTTT. Translation gives CASSTPPGLANTDTQYF.

Of note for this clonotype: Just one base apart from a much larger clone, this may be a read error. The genes are TRBV11-2 and TRBJ2-1, with D unresolved. The CDR3 spans 15 residues. Germline V lookup: CDR1 SGHAT, CDR2 FQNNGV. CDR3 sequence: CASSFQRSAYNKQFF. CDR3 nucleotide sequence: TGTGCCAGCAGCTTCCAAAGGTCTGCATACAATAAGCAGTTCTTC.

This rearrangement joins TRBV30 to TRBJ2-2; 8 positions match TRBD2. CDR1 and CDR2 from the germline V gene are GTSNPN and SVGIG (reference sequence). The CDR3 totals 17 residues. Germline trimming cut 2 bases from V and 3 bases from J; bases unmatched to any gene: 11. The CDR3 DNA follows: TGTGCCTGGAGTCCTCCCCGGGAGGGGCTTTACACCGGGGAGCTGTTTTTT. The encoded protein is CAWSPPREGLYTGELFF.

DNA for the CDR3: TGTGCCAGCAGTTACGTCCAAGGGGCGACGAGCAATCAGCCCCAGCATTTT. Protein: CASSYVQGATSNQPQHF. The V gene is TRBV6-6, the J gene TRBJ1-5; D possibly corresponds to TRBD1 (5 bases). CDR3 size: 17 residues. Germline lookup yields CDR1 MNHNY and CDR2 SVGAGI (reference sequence). V dropped 2 bases and J dropped 1 base, with 15 bases sitting between them.

This clonotype has a count of ten or more. The gene calls are TRBV5-1 and TRBJ1-5, with TRBD1 matching over 9 bases. The CDR3 totals 14 residues. Germline CDR1 is SGHRS and CDR2 is YFSETQ. The V gene end was trimmed by 4 bases and the J gene end by 4 bases; junction bases not matched to a gene: 3. CDR3 DNA sequence: TGCGCCAGCAGCGAGACAGGGGGTAATCAGCCCCAGCATTTT. Its translation: CASSETGGNQPQHF. The full variable domain, its missing parts supplied by reference TRBV5-1 and TRBJ1-5, is KAGVTQTPRYLIKTRGQQVTLSCSPISGHRSVSWYQQTPGQGLQFLFEYFSETQRNKGNFPGRFSGRQFSNSRSEMNVSTLELGDSALYLCASSETGGNQPQHFGDGTRLSIL.

The chain has TRBV11-2 and TRBJ2-2, with TRBD1 identical over 10 bases. This CDR3 has 15 amino acids. V was pared by 5 bases and J by 6 bases, with 6 bases of the junction left unmatched. Germline V gene data show CDR1 as SGHAT and CDR2 as FQNNGV. CDR3 sequence (DNA): TGTGCCAGCAGCCCTCAAGGACAGGGGGCCGGGGAGCTGTTTTTT. As protein: CASSPQGQGAGELFF.

The rearrangement links TRBV2 to TRBJ2-2, with D hard to call. The V and J ends lost 6 bases and 4 bases respectively, with 9 bases between them. Germline CDR1 reads SNHLY; CDR2 reads FYNNEI. This CDR3 has 13 amino acids. The CDR3 spells CASRSGSTGELFF. The CDR3 nucleotides read TGTGCCAGCAGGTCGGGTAGCACCGGGGAGCTGTTTTTT.

This clonotype was detected many times. The germline gene is not matched at one end of the junction; a read error may be the cause. The rearrangement joins TRBV12-3 or TRBV12-4 to TRBJ2-7, with D perhaps TRBD1 or TRBD2 (5 bases each). The CDR3 extends over 14 amino acids. The DNA of the CDR3 is TGTGCCAGCAGGGCCTCAGGGTGGGACCAGAGTATGGACTTC. This gives the protein CASRASGWDQSMDF.

This clonotype was counted ten times or more. This rearrangement joins TRBV11-2 to TRBJ2-7; D ambiguous. The germline V gene encodes CDR1 SGHAT and CDR2 FQNNGV. The V end lost 1 base, the J end lost 6 bases, and 13 bases lay between the germline ends. CDR3 length: 14 residues. CDR3 sequence: CASSLVGSGGEQYF. The CDR3 DNA reads as TGTGCCAGCAGCTTAGTGGGGTCGGGTGGCGAGCAGTACTTC.

This clonotype was recorded at least ten times. The rearrangement joins TRBV6-1 to TRBJ1-4; D not resolved. This CDR3 contains 14 residues. CDR1 is MNHNS and CDR2 is SASEGT in the germline V gene. V was shortened by 5 bases and J by 8 bases, with 15 bases between the two germline ends. The CDR3 coding sequence is TGTGCCAGCAGTATACACGACCTGCCGGAAAAACTGTTTTTT. This encodes CASSIHDLPEKLFF.

This clonotype was counted many times. The rearrangement uses TRBV7-2 and TRBJ1-6; D is ambiguous. This CDR3 is 15 amino acids long. CDR1 is SGHTA, CDR2 FQGNSA, per germline. V was clipped by 1 base and J by 3 bases, with 7 bases between them. The CDR3, as DNA: TGTGCCAGCAGCTTAGACAGCAACTATAATTCACCCCTCCACTTT. Amino acid sequence: CASSLDSNYNSPLHF.

This clonotype was observed many times. The chain links TRBV7-2 to TRBJ2-5; D remains ambiguous. The germline gives CDR1 SGHTA, CDR2 FQGNSA. V shed 5 bases and J shed 4 bases, with 8 bases lying between them. This CDR3 has 12 amino acids. This chain's CDR3 is CASSPTLETQYF. The CDR3 nucleotides read TGTGCCAGCAGCCCTACCCTAGAGACCCAGTACTTC.

The genes are TRBV19 and TRBJ1-1; the D gene is possibly TRBD1 (5 bases). V was clipped by 9 bases and J by 0 bases, with 20 bases between them. Germline assignment: CDR1 LNHDA and CDR2 SQIVND (reference sequence). This CDR3 has 16 residues. CDR3 loop: CASTRDLGELNTEAFF. The CDR3 DNA reads as TGTGCCAGCACCAGGGATTTGGGGGAGCTGAACACTGAAGCTTTCTTT.